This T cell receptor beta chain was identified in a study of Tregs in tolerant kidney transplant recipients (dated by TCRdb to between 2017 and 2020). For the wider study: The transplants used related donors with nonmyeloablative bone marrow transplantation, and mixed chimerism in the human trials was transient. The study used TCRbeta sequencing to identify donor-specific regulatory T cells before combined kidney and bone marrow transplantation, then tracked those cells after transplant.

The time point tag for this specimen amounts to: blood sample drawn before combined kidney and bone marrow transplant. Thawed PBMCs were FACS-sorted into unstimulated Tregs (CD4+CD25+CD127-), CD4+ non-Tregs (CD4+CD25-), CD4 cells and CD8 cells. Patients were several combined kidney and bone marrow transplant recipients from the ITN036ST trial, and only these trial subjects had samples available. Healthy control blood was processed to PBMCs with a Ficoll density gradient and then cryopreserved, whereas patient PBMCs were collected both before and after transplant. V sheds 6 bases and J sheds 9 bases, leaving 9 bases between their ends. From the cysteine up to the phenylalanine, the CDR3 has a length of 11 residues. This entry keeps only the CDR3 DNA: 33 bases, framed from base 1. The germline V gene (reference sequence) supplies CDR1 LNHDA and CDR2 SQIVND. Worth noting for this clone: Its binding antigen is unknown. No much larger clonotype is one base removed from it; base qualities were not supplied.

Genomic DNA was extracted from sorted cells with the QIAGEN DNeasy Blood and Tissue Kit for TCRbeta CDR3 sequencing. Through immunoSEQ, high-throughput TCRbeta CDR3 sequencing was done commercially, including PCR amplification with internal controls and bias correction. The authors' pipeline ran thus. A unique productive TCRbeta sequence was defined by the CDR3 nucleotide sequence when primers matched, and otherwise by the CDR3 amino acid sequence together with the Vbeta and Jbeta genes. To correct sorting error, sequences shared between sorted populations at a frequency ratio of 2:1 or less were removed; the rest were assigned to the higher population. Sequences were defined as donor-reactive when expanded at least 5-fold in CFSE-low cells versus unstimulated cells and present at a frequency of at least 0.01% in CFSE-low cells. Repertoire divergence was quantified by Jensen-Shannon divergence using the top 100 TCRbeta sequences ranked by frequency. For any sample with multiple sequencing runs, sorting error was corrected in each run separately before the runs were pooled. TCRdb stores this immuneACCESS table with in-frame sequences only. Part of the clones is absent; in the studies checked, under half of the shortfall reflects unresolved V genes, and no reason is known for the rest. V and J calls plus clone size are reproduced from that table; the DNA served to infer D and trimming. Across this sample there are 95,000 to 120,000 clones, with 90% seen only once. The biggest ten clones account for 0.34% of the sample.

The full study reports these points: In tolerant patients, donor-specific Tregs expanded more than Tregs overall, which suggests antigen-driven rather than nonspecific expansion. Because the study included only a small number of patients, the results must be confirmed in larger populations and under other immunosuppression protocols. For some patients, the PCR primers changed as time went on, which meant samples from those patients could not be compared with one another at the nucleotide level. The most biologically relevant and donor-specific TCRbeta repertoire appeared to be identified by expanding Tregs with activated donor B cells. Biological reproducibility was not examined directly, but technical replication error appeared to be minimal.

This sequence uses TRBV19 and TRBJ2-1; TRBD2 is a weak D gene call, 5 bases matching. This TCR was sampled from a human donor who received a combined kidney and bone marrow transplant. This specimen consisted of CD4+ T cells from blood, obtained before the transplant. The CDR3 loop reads CASRVRGEQFF. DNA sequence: TGTGCCAGTAGGGTTCGGGGTGAGCAGTTCTTC.